This is a list of T cell receptor beta chains from one sample in a study of shared clonotypes between healthy human individuals. This table comes from immunoSEQ multiplex PCR, and its TCRdb copy is limited to in-frame clones, with some not included. In the table there are under 1,100,000 clones, 60% to 80% of which are singletons. Material: memory CD4+ T cells sorted from blood. These receptors were obtained from a man aged 18 to 30 in good health. The CDR3 runs from the conserved cysteine through the conserved F or W. A D gene is named only where the DNA matches it firmly. Rows may omit the clone size; those that give it use once, few, many or a size class.

size	V	D	J	DNA	CDR3
once	TRBV11-3	TRBD2	TRBJ2-7	TGTGCCAGCAGCTCTATTCCCCGTACTAGCGGTTACGAGCAGTACTTC	CASSSIPRTSGYEQYF
.	TRBV27	.	TRBJ1-2	TGTGCCAGCAGCCCCTTTACACAGAGCTATGGCTACACCTTC	CASSPFTQSYGYTF
.	TRBV18	TRBD1	TRBJ2-2	TGTGCCAGCTCACCGGGACAGCTGAACACCGGGGAGCTGTTTTTT	CASSPGQLNTGELFF
.	TRBV5-1	.	TRBJ2-7	TGCGCCAGCAGCTTGGTTCAGGGGATGGACGAGCAGTACTTC	CASSLVQGMDEQYF
.	TRBV7-2	TRBD1	TRBJ1-2	TGTGCCAGCAGTTCAGGGGGTTGGTTCGACTATGGCTACACCTTC	CASSSGGWFDYGYTF
.	TRBV30	TRBD1	TRBJ1-5	TGTGCCTGGCGGACAGGGGGATTCTATAGCAATCAGCCCCAGCATTTT	CAWRTGGFYSNQPQHF
few	TRBV2	TRBD1	TRBJ1-2	TGTGCCAGCAGTGAAGATGGGACAGGGGGCTACACCTTC	CASSEDGTGGYTF
.	TRBV6-5	.	TRBJ2-5	TGTGCCAGCAGCGACCGGCTGGGGGAGACCCAGTACTTC	CASSDRLGETQYF
.	TRBV6-5	.	TRBJ1-2	TGTGCCAGCAGTTACGCTGGGACTAAGATGCCCGGCTACACCTTC	CASSYAGTKMPGYTF
.	TRBV15	.	TRBJ2-5	TGTGCCACCAGCAGACAGTGGCAAGAGACCCAGTACTTC	CATSRQWQETQYF
.	TRBV7-3	.	TRBJ1-6	TGTGCCAGCAGCTTAACTGGGGGGCGAAATTCACCCCTCCACTTT	CASSLTGGRNSPLHF
.	TRBV30	.	TRBJ2-1	TGTGCCTGGAGTGTGGGGCTAGAAGGCAATGAGCAGTTCTTC	CAWSVGLEGNEQFF
.	TRBV5-6	TRBD2	TRBJ2-7	TGTGCCAGCAGCGTAGCCGGGACTAGCGTCCACGAGCAGTACTTC	CASSVAGTSVHEQYF
.	TRBV7-8	TRBD2	TRBJ2-5	TGTGCCAGCAGCGCACTAGCGGGAGGGCCCTCGGAGACCCAGTACTTC	CASSALAGGPSETQYF
.	TRBV5-1	.	TRBJ2-7	TGCGCCAGCAGCCCGGGGGGACAGCCCCCCTACGAGCAGTACTTC	CASSPGGQPPYEQYF
.	TRBV30	.	TRBJ1-1	TGTGCCTGGTGCAGGGAAAAGAACACTGAAGCTTTCTTT	CAWCREKNTEAFF
.	TRBV2	.	TRBJ2-7	TGTGCCAGCAGTGGGATAGGGGACTACGAGCAGTACTTC	CASSGIGDYEQYF
once	TRBV6-5	.	TRBJ1-2	TGTGCCAGCAGTTACTTGTGGGGTGACTATGGCTACACCTTC	CASSYLWGDYGYTF
.	TRBV6-4	TRBD1	TRBJ1-3	TGTGCCAGCAGAATGCAGGGGGCCGGTGGAAACACCATATATTTT	CASRMQGAGGNTIYF
few	TRBV29-1	.	TRBJ1-1	TGCAGCGTCCCGGAACGGATGAACACTGAAGCTTTCTTT	CSVPERMNTEAFF
.	TRBV19	.	TRBJ1-6	TGTGCCAGTAGTAAGCCGGGGAATAATTCACCCCTCCACTTT	CASSKPGNNSPLHF
few	TRBV7-2	TRBD2	TRBJ2-7	TGTGCCAGCAGCCCTATAGCGGGCACCTACGAGCAGTACTTC	CASSPIAGTYEQYF
.	TRBV6-5	TRBD1	TRBJ1-2	TGTGCCAGCAGTTCCCGGACCGGGACAGCATACTATGGCTACACCTTC	CASSSRTGTAYYGYTF
.	TRBV5-4	TRBD2	TRBJ2-4	TGTGCCAGCAGCTCGGTGAGCGGGAACACCAAAAACATTCAGTACTTC	CASSSVSGNTKNIQYF
.	TRBV10-3	.	TRBJ2-1	TGTGCCATCAGGAGCTACAATGAGCAGTTCTTC	CAIRSYNEQFF
.	TRBV19	.	TRBJ1-1	TGTGCCAGTCTTAGTATAGCAGGGTCTGAAGCTTTCTTT	CASLSIAGSEAFF